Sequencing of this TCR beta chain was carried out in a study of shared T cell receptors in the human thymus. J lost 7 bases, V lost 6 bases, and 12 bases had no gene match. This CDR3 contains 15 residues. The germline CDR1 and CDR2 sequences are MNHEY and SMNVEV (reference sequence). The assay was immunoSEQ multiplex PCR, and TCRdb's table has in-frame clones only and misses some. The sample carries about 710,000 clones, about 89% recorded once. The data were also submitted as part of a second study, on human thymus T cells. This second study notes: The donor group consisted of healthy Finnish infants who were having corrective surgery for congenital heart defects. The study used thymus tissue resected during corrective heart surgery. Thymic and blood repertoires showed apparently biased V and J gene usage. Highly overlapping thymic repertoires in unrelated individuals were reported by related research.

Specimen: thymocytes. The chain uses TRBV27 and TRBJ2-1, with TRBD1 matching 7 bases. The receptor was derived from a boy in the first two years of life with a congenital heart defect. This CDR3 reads CASRKNRGEENEQFF. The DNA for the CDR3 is TGTGCCAGCAGGAAAAACAGGGGTGAGGAGAATGAGCAGTTCTTC.